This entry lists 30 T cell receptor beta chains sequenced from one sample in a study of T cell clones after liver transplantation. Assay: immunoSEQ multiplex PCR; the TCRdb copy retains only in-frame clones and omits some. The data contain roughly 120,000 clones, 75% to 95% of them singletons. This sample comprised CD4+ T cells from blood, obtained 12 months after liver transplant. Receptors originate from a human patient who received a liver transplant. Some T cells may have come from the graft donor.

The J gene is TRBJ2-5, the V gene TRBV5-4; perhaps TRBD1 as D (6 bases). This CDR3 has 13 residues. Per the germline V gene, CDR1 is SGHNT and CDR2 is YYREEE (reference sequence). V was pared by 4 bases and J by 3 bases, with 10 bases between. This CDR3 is CASSRRTEETQYF. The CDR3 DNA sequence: TGTGCCAGCAGCCGACGGACAGAAGAGACCCAGTACTTC.

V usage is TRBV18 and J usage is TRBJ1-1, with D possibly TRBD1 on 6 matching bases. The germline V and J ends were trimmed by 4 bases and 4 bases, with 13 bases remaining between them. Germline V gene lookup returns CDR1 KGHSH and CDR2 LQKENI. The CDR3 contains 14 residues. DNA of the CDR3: TGTGCCAGCTCACTTGCGGGAGGGGGCACTGAAGCTTTCTTT. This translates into CASSLAGGGTEAFF.

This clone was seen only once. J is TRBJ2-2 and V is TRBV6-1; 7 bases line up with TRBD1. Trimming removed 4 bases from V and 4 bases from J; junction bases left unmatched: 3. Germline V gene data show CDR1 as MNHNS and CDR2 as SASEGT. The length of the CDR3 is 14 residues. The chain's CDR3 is CASSVHRGTGELFF. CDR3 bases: TGTGCCAGCAGTGTGCACAGGGGCACCGGGGAGCTGTTTTTT.

CDR3 bases: TGCAGCGTCAGCGTCGGAGCCGATGAGCAGTTCTTC. Its protein is CSVSVGADEQFF. The rearrangement joins TRBV29-1 to TRBJ2-1; D is unresolved. V shed 6 bases and J shed 8 bases, with 14 bases lying between them. This CDR3 spans 12 amino acids. Germline CDR1 is SQVTM and CDR2 is ANQGSEA.

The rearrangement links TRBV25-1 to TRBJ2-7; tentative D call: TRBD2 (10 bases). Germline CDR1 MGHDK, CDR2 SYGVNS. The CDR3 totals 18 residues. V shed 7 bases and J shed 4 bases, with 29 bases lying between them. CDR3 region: CASTPGQGLAGAKYEQYF. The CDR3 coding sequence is TGTGCCAGCACGCCGGGACAGGGTCTAGCGGGAGCTAAGTACGAGCAGTACTTC.

The CDR3, as DNA: TGTGCCAGCAGCCAAGATCTTTCGGGGGGCCTTAAAGAAATAGAGACCCAGTACTTC. Its translation is CASSQDLSGGLKEIETQYF. The chain recombines TRBV14 with TRBJ2-5; D might be TRBD2 (7 bases). The CDR3 loop spans 19 amino acids. Trimming cost V 0 bases and J 4 bases, with 24 bases left between them. CDR1 is SGHDN and CDR2 is FVKESK in the germline V gene.

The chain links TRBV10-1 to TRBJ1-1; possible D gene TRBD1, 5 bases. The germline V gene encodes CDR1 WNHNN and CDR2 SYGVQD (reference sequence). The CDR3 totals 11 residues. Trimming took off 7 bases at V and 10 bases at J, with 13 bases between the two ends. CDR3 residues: CASTGPGGAFF. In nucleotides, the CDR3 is TGCGCCAGCACCGGGCCGGGGGGAGCTTTCTTT.

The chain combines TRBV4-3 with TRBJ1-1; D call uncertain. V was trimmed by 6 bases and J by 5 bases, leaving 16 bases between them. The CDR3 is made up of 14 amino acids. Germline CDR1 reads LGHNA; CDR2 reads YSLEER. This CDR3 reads CASSQRGGGTEAFF. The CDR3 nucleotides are TGCGCCAGCAGTCAAAGAGGAGGCGGAACTGAAGCTTTCTTT.

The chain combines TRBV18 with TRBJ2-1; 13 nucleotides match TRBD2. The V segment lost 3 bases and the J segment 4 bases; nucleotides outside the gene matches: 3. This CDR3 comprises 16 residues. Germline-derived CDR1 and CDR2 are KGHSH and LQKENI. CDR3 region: CASSPGTSGEYNEQFF. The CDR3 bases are TGTGCCAGCTCACCGGGGACTAGCGGGGAGTACAATGAGCAGTTCTTC.

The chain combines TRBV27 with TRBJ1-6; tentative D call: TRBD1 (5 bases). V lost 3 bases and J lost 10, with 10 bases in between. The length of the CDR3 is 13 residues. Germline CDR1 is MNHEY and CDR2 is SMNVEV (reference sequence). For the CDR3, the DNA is TGTGCCAGCAGTTTCGGCAGGGACTCACCCCTCCACTTT. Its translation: CASSFGRDSPLHF.

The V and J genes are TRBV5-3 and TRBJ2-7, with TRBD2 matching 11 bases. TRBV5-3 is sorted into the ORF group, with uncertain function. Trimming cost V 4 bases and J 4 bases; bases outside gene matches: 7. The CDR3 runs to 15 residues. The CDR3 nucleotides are TGTGCCAGAAGCCCATATAGCGGGAGGGGGTACGAGCAGTACTTC. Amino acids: CARSPYSGRGYEQYF.

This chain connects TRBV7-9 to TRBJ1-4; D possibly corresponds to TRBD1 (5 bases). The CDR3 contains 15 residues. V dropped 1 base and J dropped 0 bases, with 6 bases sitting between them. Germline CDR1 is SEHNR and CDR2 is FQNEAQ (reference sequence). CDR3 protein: CASSLGGPTNEKLFF. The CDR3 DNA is TGTGCCAGCAGCTTAGGGGGCCCAACTAATGAAAAACTGTTTTTT.

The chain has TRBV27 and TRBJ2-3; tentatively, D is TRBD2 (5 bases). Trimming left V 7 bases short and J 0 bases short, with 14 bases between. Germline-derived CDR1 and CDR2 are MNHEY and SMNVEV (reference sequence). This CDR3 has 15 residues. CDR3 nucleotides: TGTGCCAGCATCCCAGCGGTGGGGAGCACAGATACGCAGTATTTT. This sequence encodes CASIPAVGSTDTQYF.

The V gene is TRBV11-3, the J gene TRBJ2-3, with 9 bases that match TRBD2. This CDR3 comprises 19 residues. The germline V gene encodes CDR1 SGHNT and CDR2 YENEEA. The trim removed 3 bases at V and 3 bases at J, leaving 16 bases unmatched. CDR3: CASSFPRTAGGPSTDTQYF. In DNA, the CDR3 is TGTGCCAGCAGCTTCCCCAGGACGGCGGGAGGGCCGTCAACAGATACGCAGTATTTT.

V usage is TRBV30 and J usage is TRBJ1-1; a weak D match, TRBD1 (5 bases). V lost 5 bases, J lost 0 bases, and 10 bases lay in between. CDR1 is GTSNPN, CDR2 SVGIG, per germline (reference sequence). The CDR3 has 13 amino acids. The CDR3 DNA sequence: TGTGCCTGGGACCAGGGATTGAACACTGAAGCTTTCTTT. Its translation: CAWDQGLNTEAFF.

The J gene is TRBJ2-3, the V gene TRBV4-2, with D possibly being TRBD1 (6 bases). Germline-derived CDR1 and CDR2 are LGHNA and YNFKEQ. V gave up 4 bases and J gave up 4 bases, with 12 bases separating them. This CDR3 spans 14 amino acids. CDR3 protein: CASSPPRGADTQYF. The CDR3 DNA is TGTGCCAGCAGCCCACCCAGGGGCGCAGATACGCAGTATTTT.

The CDR3 region is CASSLFQIANTGELFF. As DNA, the CDR3 is TGTGCCAGCAGTTTATTTCAGATCGCGAACACCGGGGAGCTGTTTTTT. V and J are TRBV28 and TRBJ2-2, with D unresolved. Trimming took off 1 base at V and 0 bases at J, with 9 bases between the two ends. Germline loops: CDR1 MDHEN, CDR2 SYDVKM. This CDR3 is 16 amino acids long.

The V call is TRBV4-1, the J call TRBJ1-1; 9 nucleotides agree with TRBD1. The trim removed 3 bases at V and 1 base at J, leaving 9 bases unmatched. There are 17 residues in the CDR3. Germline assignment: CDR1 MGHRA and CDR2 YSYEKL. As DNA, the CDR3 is TGCGCCAGCAGCCATCCCAAGACAGGGGGGGGGAACACTGAAGCTTTCTTT. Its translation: CASSHPKTGGGNTEAFF.

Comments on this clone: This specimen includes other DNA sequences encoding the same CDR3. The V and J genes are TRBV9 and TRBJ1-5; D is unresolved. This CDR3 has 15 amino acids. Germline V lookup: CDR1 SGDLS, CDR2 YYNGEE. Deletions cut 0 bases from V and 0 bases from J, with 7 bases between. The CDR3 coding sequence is TGTGCCAGCAGCGTAGGACCGGGTAGCAATCAGCCCCAGCATTTT. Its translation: CASSVGPGSNQPQHF.

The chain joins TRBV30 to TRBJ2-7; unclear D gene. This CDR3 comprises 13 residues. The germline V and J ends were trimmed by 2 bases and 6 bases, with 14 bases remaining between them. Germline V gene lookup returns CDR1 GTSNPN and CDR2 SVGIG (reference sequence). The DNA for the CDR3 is TGTGCCTGGAGTCGAGACATAGAAAGCGAGCAGTACTTC. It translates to CAWSRDIESEQYF.

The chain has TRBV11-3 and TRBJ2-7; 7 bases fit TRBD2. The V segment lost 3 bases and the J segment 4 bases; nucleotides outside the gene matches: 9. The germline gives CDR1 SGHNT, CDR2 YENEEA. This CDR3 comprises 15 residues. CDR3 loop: CASSFPGLADYEQYF. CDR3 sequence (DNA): TGTGCCAGCAGCTTCCCTGGGCTAGCGGATTACGAGCAGTACTTC.

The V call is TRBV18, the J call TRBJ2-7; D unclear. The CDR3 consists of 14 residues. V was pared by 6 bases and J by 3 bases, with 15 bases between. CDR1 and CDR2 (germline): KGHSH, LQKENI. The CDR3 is CASSPVETIYEQYF. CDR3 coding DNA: TGTGCCAGCTCCCCCGTTGAGACAATCTACGAGCAGTACTTC.

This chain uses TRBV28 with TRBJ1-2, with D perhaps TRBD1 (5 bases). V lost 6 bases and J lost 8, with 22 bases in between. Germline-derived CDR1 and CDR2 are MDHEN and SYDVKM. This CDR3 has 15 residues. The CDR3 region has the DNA TGTGCCAGCAGCAACCCTACAAACCGGGGGGGAGGCTACACCTTC. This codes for CASSNPTNRGGGYTF.

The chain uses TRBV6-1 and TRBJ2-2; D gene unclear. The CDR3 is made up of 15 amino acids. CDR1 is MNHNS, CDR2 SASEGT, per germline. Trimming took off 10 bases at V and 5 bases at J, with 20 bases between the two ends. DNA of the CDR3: TGTGCCACCCCCCAGTCAGATAGCTCGACCGGGGAGCTGTTTTTT. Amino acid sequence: CATPQSDSSTGELFF.

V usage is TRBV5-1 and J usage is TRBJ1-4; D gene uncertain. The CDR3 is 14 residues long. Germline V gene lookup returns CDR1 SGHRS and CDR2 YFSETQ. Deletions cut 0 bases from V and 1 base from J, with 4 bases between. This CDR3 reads CASSLAGTNEKLFF. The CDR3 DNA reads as TGCGCCAGCAGCTTGGCCGGAACTAATGAAAAACTGTTTTTT.

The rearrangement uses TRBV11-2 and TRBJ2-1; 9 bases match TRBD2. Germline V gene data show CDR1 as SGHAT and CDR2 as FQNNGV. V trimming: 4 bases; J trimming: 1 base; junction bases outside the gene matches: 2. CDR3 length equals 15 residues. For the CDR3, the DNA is TGTGCCAGCAGCTGGGGACTAGCTTCCTACAATGAGCAGTTCTTC. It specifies CASSWGLASYNEQFF.

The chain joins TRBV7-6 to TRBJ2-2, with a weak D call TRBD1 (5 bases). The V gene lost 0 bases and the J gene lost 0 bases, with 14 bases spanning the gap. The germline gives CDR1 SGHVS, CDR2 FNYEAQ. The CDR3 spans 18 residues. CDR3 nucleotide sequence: TGTGCCAGCAGCTTAGCGATGATAGGCAGGGCGAACACCGGGGAGCTGTTTTTT. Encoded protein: CASSLAMIGRANTGELFF.

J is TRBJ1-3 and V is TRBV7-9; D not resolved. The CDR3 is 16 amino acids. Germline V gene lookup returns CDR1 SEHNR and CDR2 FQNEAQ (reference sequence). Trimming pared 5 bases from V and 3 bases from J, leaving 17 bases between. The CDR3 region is CASSPWTGLGGNTIYF. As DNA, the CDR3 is TGTGCCAGCAGCCCATGGACCGGCCTGGGTGGAAACACCATATATTTT.

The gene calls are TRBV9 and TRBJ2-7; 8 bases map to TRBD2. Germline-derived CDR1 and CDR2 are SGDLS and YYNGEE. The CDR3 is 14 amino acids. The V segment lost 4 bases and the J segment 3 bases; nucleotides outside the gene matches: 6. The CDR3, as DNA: TGTGCCAGCAGCCAGGGACTAGATGACTACGAGCAGTACTTC. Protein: CASSQGLDDYEQYF.

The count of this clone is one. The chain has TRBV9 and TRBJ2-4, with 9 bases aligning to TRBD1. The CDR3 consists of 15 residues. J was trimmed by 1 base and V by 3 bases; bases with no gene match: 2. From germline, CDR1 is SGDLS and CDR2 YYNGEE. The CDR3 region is CASSAGTGAKNIQYF. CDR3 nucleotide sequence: TGTGCCAGCAGCGCCGGGACAGGGGCCAAAAACATTCAGTACTTC.